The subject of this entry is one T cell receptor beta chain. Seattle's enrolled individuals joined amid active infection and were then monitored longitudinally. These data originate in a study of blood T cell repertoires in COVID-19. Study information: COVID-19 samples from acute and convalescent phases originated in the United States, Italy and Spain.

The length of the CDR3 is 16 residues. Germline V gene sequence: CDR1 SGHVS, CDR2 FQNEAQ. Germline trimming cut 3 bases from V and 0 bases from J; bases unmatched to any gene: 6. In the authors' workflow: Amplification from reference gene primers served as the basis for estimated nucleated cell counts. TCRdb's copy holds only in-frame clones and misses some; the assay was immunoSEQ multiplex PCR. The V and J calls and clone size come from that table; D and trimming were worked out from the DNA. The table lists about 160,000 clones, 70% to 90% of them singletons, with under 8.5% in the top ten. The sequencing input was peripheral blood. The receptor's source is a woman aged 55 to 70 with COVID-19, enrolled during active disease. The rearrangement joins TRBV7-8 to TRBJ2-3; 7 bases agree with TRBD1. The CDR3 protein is CASSFGGRGSTDTQYF. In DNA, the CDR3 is TGTGCCAGCAGCTTTGGGGGCAGGGGGAGCACAGATACGCAGTATTTT.